This T cell receptor beta chain was sequenced during a study of cytomegalovirus exposure and HLA in healthy donors. Primers for the PCR totalled 60 Vbeta and 13 Jbeta. Here immunoSEQ multiplex PCR was the method, and the copy in TCRdb shows in-frame clones only, minus some. The sample has 60,000 to 95,000 clones; around 83% are singletons. Overall study findings and caveats: High sensitivity and specificity were reportedly achieved when the classifier diagnosed cytomegalovirus status. With later analysis, a missense DCLRE1C variant became linked to TCR beta V- and J-gene trimming.

From germline, CDR1 is SGHDT and CDR2 YYEEEE. CDR3 length equals 14 residues. The germline V and J ends were trimmed by 2 bases and 10 bases, with 13 bases remaining between them. Participants comprised healthy donors of bone marrow. Turning to this clone: No antigen is known for it.

Sequencing was performed on PBMCs. The rearrangement links TRBV5-6 to TRBJ1-6, with D possibly matching TRBD1 (5 bases). The clonotype comes from a man in his sixties or seventies in good health and CMV-seropositive. The chain's CDR3 is CASSFWAGRSPLHF. CDR3 coding DNA: TGTGCCAGCAGCTTTTGGGCAGGGCGGTCACCCCTCCACTTT.